This entry features one TCR beta chain sequence. The data were taken from a study of blood T cell repertoires in COVID-19. As for the study in general: Nucleic acid was either cDNA or gDNA, and it came from T cells, B-cell-depleted T cells, or PBMCs.

TCRdb keeps only in-frame clones here, not all; method: immunoSEQ multiplex PCR. Of 200,000 to 250,000 clones listed, about 80% are singletons. Germline V gene lookup returns CDR1 SGHTA and CDR2 FQGNSA. The V and J ends lost 7 bases and 7 bases respectively, with 22 bases between them. CDR3 size: 16 residues. The receptor was isolated from a man at least 80 years old with acute or convalescent COVID-19. The sequenced material came from peripheral blood. This sequence joins TRBV7-2 and TRBJ2-2; tentative D call: TRBD2 (6 bases). The CDR3 sequence: CASIIRGRGYHGELFF. The CDR3, as DNA: TGTGCCAGCATTATTAGGGGACGGGGGTATCACGGGGAGCTGTTTTTT.